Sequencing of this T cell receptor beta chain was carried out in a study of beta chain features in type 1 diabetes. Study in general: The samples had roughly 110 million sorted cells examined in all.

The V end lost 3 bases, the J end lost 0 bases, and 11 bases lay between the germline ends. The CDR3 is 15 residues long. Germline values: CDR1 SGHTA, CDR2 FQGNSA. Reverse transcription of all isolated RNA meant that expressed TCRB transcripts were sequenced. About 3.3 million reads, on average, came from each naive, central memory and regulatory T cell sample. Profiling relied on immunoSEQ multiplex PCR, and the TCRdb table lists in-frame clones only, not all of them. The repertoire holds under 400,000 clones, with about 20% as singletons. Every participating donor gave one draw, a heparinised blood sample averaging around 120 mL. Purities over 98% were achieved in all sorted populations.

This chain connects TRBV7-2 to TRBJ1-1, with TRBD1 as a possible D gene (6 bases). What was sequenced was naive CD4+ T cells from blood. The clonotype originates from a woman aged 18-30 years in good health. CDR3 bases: TGTGCCAGCAGCTTCTCCCGGACAGTGAACACTGAAGCTTTCTTT. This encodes CASSFSRTVNTEAFF.